The rows below give T cell receptor beta chains drawn from one sample of a study of cytomegalovirus exposure and HLA in healthy donors. This table comes from immunoSEQ multiplex PCR, and its TCRdb copy is limited to in-frame clones, with some not included. This table holds around 98,000 clones, more than 85% found once. Sample: PBMCs. These receptors were taken from a young man in good health and CMV-seropositive. The CDR3 runs from the conserved cysteine through the conserved F or W. Fields, in order: D gene, V gene, J gene, clone size, CDR3 DNA, CDR3 protein. The D gene is left open where the match is weak. Clone size, where shown, is once, few, many, or a class for clones that have expanded.

D: TRBD1
V: TRBV11-3
J: TRBJ2-7
size: -
DNA: TGTGCCAGCAGCGATCGGGACAGCTCCTACGAGCAGTACTTC
CDR3: CASSDRDSSYEQYF

D: -
V: TRBV7-6
J: TRBJ2-5
size: -
DNA: TGTGCCAGCAGAGTTACAGAGTCCGAGACCCAGTACTTC
CDR3: CASRVTESETQYF

D: TRBD2
V: TRBV7-6
J: TRBJ2-3
size: -
DNA: TGTGCCAGCAGCCTTAGCGGGGGGGACACAGATACGCAGTATTTT
CDR3: CASSLSGGDTDTQYF

D: -
V: TRBV27
J: TRBJ2-3
size: -
DNA: TGTGCCAGCAGTTTGGGATGGCGGGCAGGTACTACAGATACGCAGTATTTT
CDR3: CASSLGWRAGTTDTQYF

D: TRBD2
V: TRBV19
J: TRBJ2-7
size: -
DNA: TGTGCCAGTAGTATATTCGGGACTAGCAAAACCTACGAGCAGTACTTC
CDR3: CASSIFGTSKTYEQYF

D: TRBD1
V: TRBV4-2
J: TRBJ1-3
size: -
DNA: TGTGCCAGCAGCCCCCGACAGGGTGAGACTGGAAACACCATATATTTT
CDR3: CASSPRQGETGNTIYF

D: -
V: TRBV4-3
J: TRBJ1-1
size: once
DNA: TGCGCCAGCAGCCAGGATCCGGGACACCCTATGAACACTGAAGCTTTCTTT
CDR3: CASSQDPGHPMNTEAFF

D: TRBD2
V: TRBV15
J: TRBJ2-1
size: -
DNA: TGTGCCACCAGCACAGGACTAGCGGGAAACAATGAGCAGTTCTTC
CDR3: CATSTGLAGNNEQFF

D: TRBD2
V: TRBV28
J: TRBJ2-2
size: -
DNA: TGTGCCAGCAGTTTATATTGGATCCCGACTAGCGGGAGTATAAACACCGGGGAGCTGTTTTTT
CDR3: CASSLYWIPTSGSINTGELFF

D: -
V: TRBV16
J: TRBJ2-7
size: -
DNA: TGTGCCAGCGGGCCCCCTCCGATCAGCTCCTACGAGCAGTACTTC
CDR3: CASGPPPISSYEQYF

D: -
V: TRBV7-9
J: TRBJ2-7
size: once
DNA: TGTGCCAGCAGCGCTGCAGGGTCCCCAGCCTACGAGCAGTACTTC
CDR3: CASSAAGSPAYEQYF

D: -
V: TRBV6-5
J: TRBJ1-3
size: few
DNA: TGTGCCAGCAGTTCAGGCCTCTCTGGAAACACCATATATTTT
CDR3: CASSSGLSGNTIYF

D: -
V: TRBV6-5
J: TRBJ2-7
size: -
DNA: TGTGCCACTAGACAGACTAGAATTGCCTACGAGCAGTACTTC
CDR3: CATRQTRIAYEQYF

D: TRBD2
V: TRBV5-6
J: TRBJ2-3
size: -
DNA: TGTGCCAGCAGCTTGGGCGCAGTACTAGCGGGGGGCACAGATACGCAGTATTTT
CDR3: CASSLGAVLAGGTDTQYF

D: TRBD1
V: TRBV5-1
J: TRBJ1-2
size: -
DNA: TGCGCCAGCAGCTTGGCTCCCCCGGGACAGGGCCGCTATGGCTACACCTTC
CDR3: CASSLAPPGQGRYGYTF

D: -
V: TRBV29-1
J: TRBJ2-3
size: few
DNA: TGCAGCGTTGAAGAGGGGGGATCTAGCACAGATACGCAGTATTTT
CDR3: CSVEEGGSSTDTQYF

D: TRBD2
V: TRBV4-3
J: TRBJ2-7
size: -
DNA: TGCGCCAGCAGCCAAGACGGACTAGCGGGGGCCACGGGGGAGCAGTACTTC
CDR3: CASSQDGLAGATGEQYF

D: -
V: TRBV7-7
J: TRBJ2-2
size: few
DNA: TGTGCCAGCAGCTTATCAACTGACACCGGGGAGCTGTTTTTT
CDR3: CASSLSTDTGELFF

D: -
V: TRBV12-5
J: TRBJ2-7
size: once
DNA: TGTGCTAGTGGTTTGGGATCAGGGTATCGCTACGAGCAGTACTTC
CDR3: CASGLGSGYRYEQYF

D: TRBD1
V: TRBV19
J: TRBJ1-5
size: -
DNA: TGTGCCACCCCTCCCCACGACAGGGGGTATGCCTTCGGTCAGCCCCAGCATTTT
CDR3: CATPPHDRGYAFGQPQHF

D: TRBD1
V: TRBV19
J: TRBJ1-5
size: -
DNA: TGTGCCAGTAGCACCCCGGGGACAGGGGGTCAGCCCCAGCATTTT
CDR3: CASSTPGTGGQPQHF

D: TRBD1
V: TRBV9
J: TRBJ2-5
size: -
DNA: TGTGCCAGCAGCGACCTAGACAGGGGCCAGGGGGAGACCCAGTACTTC
CDR3: CASSDLDRGQGETQYF

D: TRBD1
V: TRBV7-9
J: TRBJ1-6
size: -
DNA: TGTGCCAGCAGCCCTCCAGGGGGAGAAAATAATTCACCCCTCCACTTT
CDR3: CASSPPGGENNSPLHF

D: TRBD2
V: TRBV5-8
J: TRBJ2-5
size: -
DNA: TGTGCCAGCAGCTTGTTTAGCGGGGGGAACCAAGAGACCCAGTACTTC
CDR3: CASSLFSGGNQETQYF

D: TRBD2
V: TRBV9
J: TRBJ2-1
size: once
DNA: TGTGCCAGCAGCGTAGTAGGACTAGCGGGTTACAATGAGCAGTTCTTC
CDR3: CASSVVGLAGYNEQFF

D: -
V: TRBV11-2
J: TRBJ2-5
size: -
DNA: TGTGCCAGCAGCCCGGGGCGGGGGCCTAACATTGAGACCCAGTACTTC
CDR3: CASSPGRGPNIETQYF

D: TRBD2
V: TRBV5-1
J: TRBJ2-7
size: -
DNA: TGCGCCAGCAGCGGGACTAGCGGATACGAGCAGTACTTC
CDR3: CASSGTSGYEQYF

D: TRBD1
V: TRBV7-6
J: TRBJ1-3
size: -
DNA: TGTGCCAGCAGCTTAGGACAGGGGGCTGCTGGAAACACCATATATTTT
CDR3: CASSLGQGAAGNTIYF

D: TRBD2
V: TRBV27
J: TRBJ2-1
size: -
DNA: TGTGCCAGCACCCTGGGGGGGGCCTACAATGAGCAGTTCTTC
CDR3: CASTLGGAYNEQFF

D: -
V: TRBV4-2
J: TRBJ2-3
size: few
DNA: TGTGCCAGCAGCCAAGGGGACACAGGGTCGCTAACAGATACGCAGTATTTT
CDR3: CASSQGDTGSLTDTQYF

D: -
V: TRBV10-3
J: TRBJ2-3
size: -
DNA: TGTGCCATCAGTGCCAGCGTGGGCACAGATACGCAGTATTTT
CDR3: CAISASVGTDTQYF

D: TRBD1
V: TRBV9
J: TRBJ2-7
size: -
DNA: TGTGCCAGCAGCGAGGGACAGGGGCCCGTCGAGCAGTACTTC
CDR3: CASSEGQGPVEQYF

D: TRBD2
V: TRBV7-3
J: TRBJ2-1
size: -
DNA: TGTGCCAGCAGCTTATGGACTAGCGGGACCAACAATGAGCAGTTCTTC
CDR3: CASSLWTSGTNNEQFF

D: TRBD1
V: TRBV4-3
J: TRBJ2-1
size: -
DNA: TGCGCCAGCAGCCAAGAATGGGACAGGACGAATGAGCAGTTCTTC
CDR3: CASSQEWDRTNEQFF

D: TRBD2
V: TRBV7-2
J: TRBJ2-7
size: -
DNA: TGTGCCAGCAGCTTAGCTGCCAGCGGGGGTTACGAGCAGTACTTC
CDR3: CASSLAASGGYEQYF

D: -
V: TRBV6-5
J: TRBJ1-4
size: once
DNA: TGTGCCAGCAGTTACTCGAACCGAAGCCCTAATGAAAAACTGTTTTTT
CDR3: CASSYSNRSPNEKLFF

D: -
V: TRBV5-4
J: TRBJ2-7
size: -
DNA: TGTGCCAGCAGCTTCCAACAGTCCTACGAGCAGTACTTC
CDR3: CASSFQQSYEQYF

D: TRBD1
V: TRBV7-9
J: TRBJ2-5
size: -
DNA: TGTGCCAGCAGCCCCCCCTGGGGGGACAGGGAGGTGGAGACCCAGTACTTC
CDR3: CASSPPWGDREVETQYF

D: TRBD1
V: TRBV27
J: TRBJ2-7
size: -
DNA: TGTGCCAGCACTCAGAGACAGGGTGCCTACGAGCAGTACTTC
CDR3: CASTQRQGAYEQYF

D: TRBD1
V: TRBV27
J: TRBJ2-1
size: -
DNA: TGTGCCAGCAGCCGGACAGGGTTTGGGGGTAACAATGAGCAGTTCTTC
CDR3: CASSRTGFGGNNEQFF

D: TRBD1
V: TRBV29-1
J: TRBJ1-1
size: -
DNA: TGCAGCGTCGCGGGACAGGGAGAGCGGTACACTGAAGCTTTCTTT
CDR3: CSVAGQGERYTEAFF

D: TRBD1
V: TRBV19
J: TRBJ2-7
size: -
DNA: TGTGCCAGTAGCGGACAGGGGCGAACCTACGAGCAGTACTTC
CDR3: CASSGQGRTYEQYF

D: TRBD1
V: TRBV27
J: TRBJ2-7
size: few
DNA: TGTGCCAGCAGCCGCGGACAGGGCACCTACGAGCAGTACTTC
CDR3: CASSRGQGTYEQYF

D: -
V: TRBV10-3
J: TRBJ2-5
size: -
DNA: TGTGCCATATCAACAGGATTTGGGGAGACCCAGTACTTC
CDR3: CAISTGFGETQYF

D: -
V: TRBV4-1
J: TRBJ1-4
size: -
DNA: TGCGCCAGCAGCCAAGATTGGACAGACCTTAATGAAAAACTGTTTTTT
CDR3: CASSQDWTDLNEKLFF

D: TRBD2
V: TRBV19
J: TRBJ2-3
size: -
DNA: TGTGCCAGTAGTATCGGGAGGGCCTCAGATACGCAGTATTTT
CDR3: CASSIGRASDTQYF

D: TRBD1
V: TRBV27
J: TRBJ1-4
size: -
DNA: TGTGCCAGCAGCCCAGATCTTACAGGGGGAGAAAAACTGTTTTTT
CDR3: CASSPDLTGGEKLFF

D: TRBD1
V: TRBV18
J: TRBJ2-3
size: once
DNA: TGTGCCAGCTCGGGACAGGTTAGCACAGATACGCAGTATTTT
CDR3: CASSGQVSTDTQYF